This is a list of T cell receptor beta chains from one sample in a study of beta chain features in type 1 diabetes. Here immunoSEQ multiplex PCR was the method, and the copy in TCRdb shows in-frame clones only, minus some. The repertoire holds 250,000 to 350,000 clones, with 14% to 15% as singletons. The sample consisted of naive CD4+ T cells from blood. These TCRs come from a man between 18 and 35 years old with type 1 diabetes. Each CDR3 is given with its conserved first and last residue. Each record gives: J gene, V gene, CDR3 protein.

J: TRBJ1-4; V: TRBV4-1; CDR3: CASSLDRAVEKLFF
J: TRBJ2-1; V: TRBV30; CDR3: CAWTSMRNEQFF
J: TRBJ2-2; V: TRBV5-5; CDR3: CASLGQGVTGELFF
J: TRBJ2-3; V: TRBV5-1; CDR3: CASSSTTSGASGTQYF
J: TRBJ2-1; V: TRBV5-4; CDR3: CASSSTGYEQFF
J: TRBJ2-2; V: TRBV19; CDR3: CATIDRGDTGELFF
J: TRBJ2-1; V: TRBV2; CDR3: CAGHKYNEQFF
J: TRBJ2-3; V: TRBV5-1; CDR3: CASSLGDRGATDTQYF
J: TRBJ1-1; V: TRBV5-6; CDR3: CASSYGLRNTEAFF
J: TRBJ2-4; V: TRBV9; CDR3: CASSGGQGITIQYF
J: TRBJ1-2; V: TRBV19; CDR3: CASSPDRMNYGYTF
J: TRBJ2-5; V: TRBV18; CDR3: CASSPMTGGQETQYF
J: TRBJ2-7; V: TRBV5-4; CDR3: CASSFSTELTQQYF
J: TRBJ1-1; V: TRBV9; CDR3: CASSPRRQLGEAFF
J: TRBJ2-7; V: TRBV28; CDR3: CASSPWTGGKNEQYF
J: TRBJ1-1; V: TRBV7-2; CDR3: CASSLVANTEAFF
J: TRBJ2-7; V: TRBV7-8; CDR3: CASSFRQEPYEQYF
J: TRBJ1-6; V: TRBV7-9; CDR3: CASSTRTNSPLHF